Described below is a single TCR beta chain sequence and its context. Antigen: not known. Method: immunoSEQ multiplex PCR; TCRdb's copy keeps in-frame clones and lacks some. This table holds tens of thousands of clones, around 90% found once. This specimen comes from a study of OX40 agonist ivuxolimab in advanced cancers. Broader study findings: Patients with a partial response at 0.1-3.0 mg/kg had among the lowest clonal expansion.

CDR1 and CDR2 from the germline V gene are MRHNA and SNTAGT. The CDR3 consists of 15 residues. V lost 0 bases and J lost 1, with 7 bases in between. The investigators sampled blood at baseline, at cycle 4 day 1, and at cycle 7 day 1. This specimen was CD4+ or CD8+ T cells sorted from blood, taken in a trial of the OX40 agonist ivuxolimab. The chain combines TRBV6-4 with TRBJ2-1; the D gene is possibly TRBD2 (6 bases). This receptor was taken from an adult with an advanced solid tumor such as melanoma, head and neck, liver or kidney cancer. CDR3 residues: CASSDSLASYNEQFF. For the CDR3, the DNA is TGTGCCAGCAGTGACTCACTAGCTTCCTACAATGAGCAGTTCTTC.